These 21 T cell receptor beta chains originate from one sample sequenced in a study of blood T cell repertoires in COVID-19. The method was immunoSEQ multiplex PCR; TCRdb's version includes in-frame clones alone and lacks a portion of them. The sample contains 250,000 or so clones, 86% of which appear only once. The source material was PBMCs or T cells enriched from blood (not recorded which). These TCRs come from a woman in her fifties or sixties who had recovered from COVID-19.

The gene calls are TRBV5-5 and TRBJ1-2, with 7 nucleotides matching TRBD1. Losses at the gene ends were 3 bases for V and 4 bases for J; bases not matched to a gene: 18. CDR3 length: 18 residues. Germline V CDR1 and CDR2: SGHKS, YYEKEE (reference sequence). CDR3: CASSSQPKQGLSIYGYTF. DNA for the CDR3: TGTGCCAGCAGCTCACAGCCGAAACAGGGGTTGTCTATCTATGGCTACACCTTC.

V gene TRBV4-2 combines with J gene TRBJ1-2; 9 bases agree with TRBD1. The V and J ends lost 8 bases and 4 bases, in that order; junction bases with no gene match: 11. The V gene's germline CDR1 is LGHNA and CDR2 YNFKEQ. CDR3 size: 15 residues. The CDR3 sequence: CASHMGGQGLYGYTF. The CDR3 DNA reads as TGTGCCAGCCATATGGGGGGACAGGGTCTCTATGGCTACACCTTC.

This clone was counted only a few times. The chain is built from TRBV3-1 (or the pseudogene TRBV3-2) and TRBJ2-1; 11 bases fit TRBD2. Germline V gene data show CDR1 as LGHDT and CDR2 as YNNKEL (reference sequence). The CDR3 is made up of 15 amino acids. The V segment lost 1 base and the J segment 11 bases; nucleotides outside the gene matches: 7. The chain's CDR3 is CASSQVRLAGGKQFF. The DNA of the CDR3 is TGTGCCAGCAGCCAAGTACGGCTAGCGGGAGGTAAGCAGTTCTTC.

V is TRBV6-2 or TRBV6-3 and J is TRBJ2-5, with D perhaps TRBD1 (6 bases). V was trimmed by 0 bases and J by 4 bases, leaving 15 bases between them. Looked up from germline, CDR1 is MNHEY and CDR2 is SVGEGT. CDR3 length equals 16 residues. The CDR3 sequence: CASSYSMGAQGETQYF. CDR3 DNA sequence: TGTGCCAGCAGTTACTCGATGGGGGCTCAGGGAGAGACCCAGTACTTC.

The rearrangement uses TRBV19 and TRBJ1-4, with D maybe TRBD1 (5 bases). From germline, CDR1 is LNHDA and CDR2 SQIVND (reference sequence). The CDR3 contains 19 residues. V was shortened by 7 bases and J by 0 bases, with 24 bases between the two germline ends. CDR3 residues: CASTASGGGRASTNEKLFF. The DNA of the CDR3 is TGTGCCAGTACCGCCTCGGGGGGAGGAAGGGCCTCAACTAATGAAAAACTGTTTTTT.

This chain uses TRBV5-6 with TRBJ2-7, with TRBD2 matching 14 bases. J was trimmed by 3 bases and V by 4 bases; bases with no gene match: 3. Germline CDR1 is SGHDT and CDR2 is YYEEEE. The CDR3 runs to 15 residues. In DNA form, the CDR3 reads TGTGCCAGCAGCCTGGGACTAGCGGGAGACTACGAGCAGTACTTC. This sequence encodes CASSLGLAGDYEQYF. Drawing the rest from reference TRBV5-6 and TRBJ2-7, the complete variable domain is DAGVTQSPTHLIKTRGQQVTLRCSPKSGHDTVSWYQQALGQGPQFIFQYYEEEERQRGNFPDRFSGHQFPNYSSELNVNALLLGDSALYLCASSLGLAGDYEQYFGPGTRLTVT.

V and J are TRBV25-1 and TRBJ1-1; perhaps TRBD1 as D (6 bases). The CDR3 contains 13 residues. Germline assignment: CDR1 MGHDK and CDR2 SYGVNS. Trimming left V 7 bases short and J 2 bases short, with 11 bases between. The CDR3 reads CASTDRLNTEAFF. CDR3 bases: TGTGCCAGCACAGACAGGCTCAACACTGAAGCTTTCTTT.

CDR3 DNA sequence: TGTGCCAGCAGCTTTGGAGGAAGGGGGAGGGAAACTGAAGCTTTCTTT. Translation: CASSFGGRGRETEAFF. The chain joins TRBV11-2 to TRBJ1-1; D is perhaps TRBD1 (6 bases). This CDR3 contains 16 residues. V was clipped by 3 bases and J by 5 bases, with 19 bases between them. Germline V gene data show CDR1 as SGHAT and CDR2 as FQNNGV.

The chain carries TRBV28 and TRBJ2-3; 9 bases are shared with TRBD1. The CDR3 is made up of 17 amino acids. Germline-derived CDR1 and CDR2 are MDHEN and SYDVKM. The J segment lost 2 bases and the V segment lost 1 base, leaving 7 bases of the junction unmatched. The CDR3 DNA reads TGTGCCAGCAGTTTATTCGGACAGGGGAGTGACACAGATACGCAGTATTTT. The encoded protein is CASSLFGQGSDTDTQYF.

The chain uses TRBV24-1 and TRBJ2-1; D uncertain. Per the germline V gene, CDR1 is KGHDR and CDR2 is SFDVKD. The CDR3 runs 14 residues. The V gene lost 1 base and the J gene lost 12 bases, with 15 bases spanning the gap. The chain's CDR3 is CATSDFARGIGQFF. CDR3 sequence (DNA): TGTGCCACCAGTGATTTTGCCCGAGGTATTGGGCAGTTCTTC.

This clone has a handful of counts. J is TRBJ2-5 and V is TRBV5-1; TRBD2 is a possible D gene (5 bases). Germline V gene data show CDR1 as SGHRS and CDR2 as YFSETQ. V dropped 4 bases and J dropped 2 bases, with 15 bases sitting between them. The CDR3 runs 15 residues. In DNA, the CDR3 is TGCGCCAGCAGCGTGAACGGGGTCCCACAAGAGACCCAGTACTTC. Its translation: CASSVNGVPQETQYF. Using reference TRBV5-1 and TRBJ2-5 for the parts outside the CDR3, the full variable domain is KAGVTQTPRYLIKTRGQQVTLSCSPISGHRSVSWYQQTPGQGLQFLFEYFSETQRNKGNFPGRFSGRQFSNSRSEMNVSTLELGDSALYLCASSVNGVPQETQYFGPGTRLLVL.

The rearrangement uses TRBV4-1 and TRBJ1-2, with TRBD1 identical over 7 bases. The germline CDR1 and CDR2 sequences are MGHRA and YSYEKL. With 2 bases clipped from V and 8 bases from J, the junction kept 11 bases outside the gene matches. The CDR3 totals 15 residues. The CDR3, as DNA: TGCGCCAGCAGCCAATCCAGGGGGGTAGCGTTGGGCTACACCTTC. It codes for CASSQSRGVALGYTF.

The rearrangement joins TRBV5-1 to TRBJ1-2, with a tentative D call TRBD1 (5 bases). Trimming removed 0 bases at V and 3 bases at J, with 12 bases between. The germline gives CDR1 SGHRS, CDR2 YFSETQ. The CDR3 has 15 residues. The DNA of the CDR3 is TGCGCCAGCAGCTTGGATGCAGGGATCTACTATGGCTACACCTTC. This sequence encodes CASSLDAGIYYGYTF.

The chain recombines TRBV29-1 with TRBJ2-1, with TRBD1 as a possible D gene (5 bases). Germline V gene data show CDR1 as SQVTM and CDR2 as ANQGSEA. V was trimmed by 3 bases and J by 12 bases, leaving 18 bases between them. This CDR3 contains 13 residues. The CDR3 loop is CSVDITGRESQFF. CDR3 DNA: TGCAGCGTTGACATTACGGGCAGGGAATCGCAGTTCTTC.

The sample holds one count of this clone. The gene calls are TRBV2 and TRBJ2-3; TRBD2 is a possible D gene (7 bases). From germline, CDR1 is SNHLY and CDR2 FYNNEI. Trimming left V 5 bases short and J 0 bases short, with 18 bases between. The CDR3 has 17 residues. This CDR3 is CASSRRPGGLSTDTQYF. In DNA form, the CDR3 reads TGTGCCAGCAGTCGTCGACCGGGGGGCCTAAGCACAGATACGCAGTATTTT.

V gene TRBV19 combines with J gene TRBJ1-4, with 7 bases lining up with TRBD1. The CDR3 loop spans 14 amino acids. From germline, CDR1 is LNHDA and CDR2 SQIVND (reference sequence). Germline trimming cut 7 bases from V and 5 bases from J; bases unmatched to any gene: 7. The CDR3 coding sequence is TGTGCCAGTACTACGACAGGGACGAATGAAAAACTGTTTTTT. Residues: CASTTTGTNEKLFF.

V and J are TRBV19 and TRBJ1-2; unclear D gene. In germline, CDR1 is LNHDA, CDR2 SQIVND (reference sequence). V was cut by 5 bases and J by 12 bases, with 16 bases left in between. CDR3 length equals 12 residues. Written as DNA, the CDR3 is TGTGCCAGTAGTTTGGGATCCCGAGGGAACACCTTC. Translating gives CASSLGSRGNTF.

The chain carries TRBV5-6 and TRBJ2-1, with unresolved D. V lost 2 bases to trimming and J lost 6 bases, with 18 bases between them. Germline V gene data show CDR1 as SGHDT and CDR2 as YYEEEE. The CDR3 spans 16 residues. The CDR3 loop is CASSLKPRLTRNEQFF. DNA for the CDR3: TGTGCCAGCAGCTTAAAGCCGAGACTCACCCGCAATGAGCAGTTCTTC.

CDR3 in amino acids: CASSLGARDTQYF. CDR3 nucleotide sequence: TGTGCCAGCAGCTTAGGGGCGAGAGATACGCAGTATTTT. V gene TRBV7-2 combines with J gene TRBJ2-3; D not resolved. CDR3 size: 13 residues. Trimming stripped 1 base from V and 5 bases from J, with 7 bases between. Germline CDR1 reads SGHTA; CDR2 reads FQGNSA.

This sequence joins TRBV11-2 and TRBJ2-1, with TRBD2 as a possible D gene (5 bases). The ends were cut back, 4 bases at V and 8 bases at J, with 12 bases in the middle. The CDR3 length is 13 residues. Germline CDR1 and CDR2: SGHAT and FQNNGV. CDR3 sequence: CASSYNWGDEQFF. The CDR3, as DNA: TGTGCCAGCAGCTATAACTGGGGAGATGAGCAGTTCTTC.

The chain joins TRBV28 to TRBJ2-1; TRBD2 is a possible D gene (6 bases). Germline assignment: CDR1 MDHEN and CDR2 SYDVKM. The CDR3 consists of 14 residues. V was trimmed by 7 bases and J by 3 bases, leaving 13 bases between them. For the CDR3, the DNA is TGTGCCAGCATGTCCGGCGGGATCTACAATGAGCAGTTCTTC. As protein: CASMSGGIYNEQFF.